This T cell receptor beta chain was observed in a study of a mutant IDH1 vaccine in newly diagnosed glioma. The wider study: Treated patients showed a male proportion of around 62%, a female proportion of about 40%, and a mean age of about 44 years. Study-wide findings and caveats: The study observed vaccine-induced immune responses in just over 90% of patients.

This clone occurred a few times. The antigen is not known. Germline V gene sequence: CDR1 LNHDA, CDR2 SQIVND (reference sequence). Between the trimmed V and J ends, which lost 6 bases and 5 bases, there was a span of 19 bases. This CDR3 is built from 15 residues. As for time point: week 5, during vaccination. Alongside topical imiquimod, each dose of vaccine comprised 300 ug of mutant IDH1 20-mer peptide. TCRdb's table, derived via immunoSEQ multiplex PCR, lists solely in-frame clones and lacks some. The table lists 50,000 or so clones, approximately 78% of them singletons, with under 2% in the top ten.

The sample was PBMCs, taken from a glioma patient whose treatment included an IDH1 peptide vaccine. This clonotype originated in a woman between 40 and 55 years old with glioma. The V call is TRBV19, the J call TRBJ2-5; possibly TRBD1 for D (6 bases). CDR3 in DNA: TGTGCCAGTAGCTACCAACAGGGCGCAGGCGAGACCCAGTACTTC. Protein: CASSYQQGAGETQYF.